The clone carrying this TCR beta chain occurred a few times. This entry is derived from a study of long-term antiretroviral therapy in people with HIV. Germline V gene lookup returns CDR1 SGHVS and CDR2 FNYEAQ. This CDR3 comprises 13 residues. V was pared by 1 base and J by 9 bases, with 3 bases of the junction left unmatched. At survey level, the immunoSEQ assay was run in its v3.0 version. Sequenced by immunoSEQ multiplex PCR; TCRdb stores in-frame clones only, minus some. The sample has some 17,000 clones; more than 60% are singletons. This specimen was unsorted PBMCs, taken less than 2.2 years before starting antiretroviral therapy. This clonotype originated in a man aged 25 to 40 with HIV. This chain uses TRBV7-6 with TRBJ2-4, with 7 bases fitting TRBD2. CDR3 DNA sequence: TGTGCCAGCAGCTTAGGGGAGGGAGGCATTCAGTACTTC. Protein sequence: CASSLGEGGIQYF.